A selection of T cell receptor beta chains follows, all from one sample in a study of blood T cells in healthy people across ages. From the 5' RACE reads, TCRdb called clonotypes with MiXCR, one entry per CDR3 protein. The sample holds approximately 1.5 million distinct CDR3 sequences, roughly 43% seen once. The source material was blood. These receptors all stem from a woman between 18 and 29 years old in good health. Each CDR3 is given with its conserved first and last residue. Each record gives: clone size, J gene, CDR3 length, V gene, D gene, CDR3 DNA, CDR3 protein. D genes are given only for firm matches. Clone size appears in some rows only: once, few, many, or a class for an expanded clone.

>.|TRBJ2-1|12|TRBV20-1|.
TGCAGTGCTAGATTTGGCGGGGGCCAGCAGTTCTTC
CSARFGGGQQFF
>once|TRBJ2-1|14|TRBV12-3/TRBV12-4|TRBD2
TGTGCCAGCAGACTAGCGGGAGGGCCGGATGAGCAGTTCTTC
CASRLAGGPDEQFF
>few|TRBJ2-5|15|TRBV27|.
TGTGCCAGCAGTTTAAATGGGCAGACTCAAGAGACCCAGTACTTC
CASSLNGQTQETQYF
>.|TRBJ2-4|17|TRBV10-3|TRBD2
TGTGCCATCAGTGAGTCTGGGACTACCAACGGCAAAAACATTCAGTACTTC
CAISESGTTNGKNIQYF
>few|TRBJ2-3|15|TRBV5-1|.
TGCGCCAGCAGCTTGCCAGTCTCTAGCACAGATACGCAGTATTTT
CASSLPVSSTDTQYF
>few|TRBJ2-1|14|TRBV27|TRBD2
TGTGCCAGCAGTGGCCTAGCGGGCAACAATGAGCAGTTCTTC
CASSGLAGNNEQFF
>.|TRBJ2-4|14|TRBV9|TRBD1
TGTGCCAGCAGCGCGATGGACAGGGTCGGGATTCAGTACTTC
CASSAMDRVGIQYF
>few|TRBJ2-7|15|TRBV18|TRBD1
TGTGCCAGCTCACCACCGGGACAGGGCTCCTACGAGCAGTACTTC
CASSPPGQGSYEQYF
>.|TRBJ1-2|12|TRBV7-2|.
TGTGCCAGCAGCGACCACAGATATGGCTACACCTTC
CASSDHRYGYTF
>many|TRBJ2-3|13|TRBV12-3/TRBV12-4|.
TGTGCCAGCAGCCCCCTAGGAATAGATACGCAGTATTTT
CASSPLGIDTQYF
>few|TRBJ1-2|14|TRBV5-1|.
TGCGCCAGCAGCTTGGATCCCGGAGACTATGGCTACACCTTC
CASSLDPGDYGYTF
>.|TRBJ2-7|12|TRBV6-2/TRBV6-3|.
TGTGCCAGCTCGGCACTAGCCTACGAGCAGTACTTC
CASSALAYEQYF
>.|TRBJ1-1|14|TRBV20-1|.
TGCAGTGCTAGAGACCGGAACATGAACACTGAAGCTTTCTTT
CSARDRNMNTEAFF
>.|TRBJ1-4|18|TRBV12-3/TRBV12-4|.
TGTGCCAGCAGTTTGTGGGGAAGTGGCGGTTTAACTAATGAAAAACTGTTTTTT
CASSLWGSGGLTNEKLFF
>.|TRBJ1-4|15|TRBV20-1|.
TGCAGTGCCTCAAAGCAGGGTTCCTATGATGAAAAACTGTTTTTT
CSASKQGSYDEKLFF
>few|TRBJ1-6|18|TRBV6-1|.
TGTGCCAGCAGTGAACGGGACTCCGTCTTCCCTTTTAATTCACCCCTCCACTTT
CASSERDSVFPFNSPLHF
>.|TRBJ2-2|16|TRBV9|TRBD2
TGTGCCAGCAGCGTTGTCGGGACTAGCGGGAGAGGGGAGCTGTTTTTT
CASSVVGTSGRGELFF
>once|TRBJ2-3|18|TRBV27|TRBD2
TGTGCCAGCAGTTTACGTGGCGGGGGGGCGGTGTATCCAGATACGCAGTATTTT
CASSLRGGGAVYPDTQYF
>.|TRBJ2-5|16|TRBV4-1|TRBD2
TGCGCCAGCAGCCGGATCACTAGCGGGAGGGACAATGAGCAGTACTTC
CASSRITSGRDNEQYF
>few|TRBJ2-7|14|TRBV7-2|.
TGTGCCAGCAGCTCCTCCGTCTTGAGCTACGAGCAGTACTTC
CASSSSVLSYEQYF
>few|TRBJ2-7|14|TRBV5-1|.
TGCGCCAGCAGCGGGACGGGACAAAGCTACGAGCAGTACTTC
CASSGTGQSYEQYF
>few|TRBJ1-5|16|TRBV4-1|.
TGCGCCAGCAGCCATCCCAAGGGGGGGGACCATCAGCCCCAGCATTTT
CASSHPKGGDHQPQHF
>few|TRBJ2-5|13|TRBV6-5|.
TGTGCCAGCAGTTACTCGGAGGGTTTTGAGCAGTACTTC
CASSYSEGFEQYF
>few|TRBJ1-4|15|TRBV7-9|TRBD1
TGTGCCAGCAGCACCTGGGGGACAGCTAATGAAAAACTGTTTTTT
CASSTWGTANEKLFF
>.|TRBJ2-1|15|TRBV20-1|TRBD2
TGCAGTGCTAGAGATCAGGGGCGGGGGGTGGATGAGCAGTTCTTC
CSARDQGRGVDEQFF
>.|TRBJ2-1|15|TRBV20-1|TRBD2
TGCAGTGCGCGGACTAGCGCAATCTCCTACAATGAGCAGTTCTTC
CSARTSAISYNEQFF
>.|TRBJ2-3|13|TRBV20-1|TRBD2
TGCAGTGCGCCCGCGACTAGCGCCGATACGCAGTATTTT
CSAPATSADTQYF
>.|TRBJ1-2|16|TRBV4-1|.
TGCGCCAGCAGCCAGTCCGGGGGAGGGGTAGGCTATGGCTACACCTTC
CASSQSGGGVGYGYTF
>.|TRBJ2-6|15|TRBV27|.
TGTGCCAGCAGTTCCGGGACCTCTGGGGCCAACGTCCTGACTTTC
CASSSGTSGANVLTF
>.|TRBJ2-1|16|TRBV7-9|TRBD1
TGTGCCAGCAGCCAGACAGGGGGCATCCCCCACAATGAGCAGTTCTTC
CASSQTGGIPHNEQFF
>.|TRBJ2-3|16|TRBV7-9|.
TGTGCCAGCAGCTCGTTCCGGGACATCCTCACAGATACGCAGTATTTT
CASSSFRDILTDTQYF
>few|TRBJ2-7|16|TRBV4-1|TRBD2
TGCGCCAGCAGCCAGCTCGGTGGACTAGCGACCTACGAGCAGTACTTC
CASSQLGGLATYEQYF
>few|TRBJ2-3|15|TRBV29-1|.
TGCAGCGTTGAAGATCCGTGGCAGGGCACAGATACGCAGTATTTT
CSVEDPWQGTDTQYF
>.|TRBJ1-5|13|TRBV29-1|TRBD1
TGCAGCGCCACGACAGGGTGGGGTCAGCCCCAGCATTTT
CSATTGWGQPQHF
>few|TRBJ1-1|16|TRBV6-2/TRBV6-3|.
TGTGCCAGCAGTCCCCCTCCACAGCTGTTGAACACTGAAGCTTTCTTT
CASSPPPQLLNTEAFF
>once|TRBJ2-7|15|TRBV19|TRBD2
TGTGCCAGTAGCATAACTAGCGGCGATTACAATGAGCAGTACTTC
CASSITSGDYNEQYF
>.|TRBJ1-1|14|TRBV24-1|.
TGTGCCACCAGGGGGAACAGGGAAGGGGCTGAAGCTTTCTTT
CATRGNREGAEAFF
>.|TRBJ1-4|15|TRBV7-2|.
TGTGCCAGCAGCTTAGAGAGGGTCACTAATGAAAAACTGTTTTTT
CASSLERVTNEKLFF
>.|TRBJ1-1|13|TRBV7-2|TRBD1
TGTGCCAACTCAGAGGGACAGGGCGATAGGGCTTTCTTT
CANSEGQGDRAFF
>.|TRBJ1-1|14|TRBV6-2/TRBV6-3|.
TGTGCCAGCAACACCGACGGGCTGAACACTGAAGCTTTCTTT
CASNTDGLNTEAFF
>.|TRBJ2-2|13|TRBV6-6|.
TGTGCCAGCAGTTACCGTGTTGCCGGGGAGCTGTTTTTT
CASSYRVAGELFF
>.|TRBJ2-5|17|TRBV20-1|TRBD2
TGCAGTGCTAGATTGTCCGGGACTAGCGGGAGGGAAGAGACCCAGTACTTC
CSARLSGTSGREETQYF
>few|TRBJ2-3|17|TRBV4-1|.
TGCGCCAGCAGCCAAGATCCCAGGGTCACTAGCACAGATACGCAGTATTTT
CASSQDPRVTSTDTQYF
>.|TRBJ2-1|15|TRBV28|TRBD2
TGTGCCAGCAGTCGACTAACGGGAGGGTATAATGAGCAGTTCTTC
CASSRLTGGYNEQFF
>.|TRBJ1-4|14|TRBV9|.
TGTGCCAGCAGCGGTCATAGGGAGGGAGAAAAACTGTTTTTT
CASSGHREGEKLFF
>.|TRBJ2-3|16|TRBV6-5|.
TGTGCCAGCAGTTACTCCTCGCGATCCAGCACAGATACGCAGTATTTT
CASSYSSRSSTDTQYF
>.|TRBJ2-3|14|TRBV20-1|.
TGCAGTGCTAGGGGGGCAGGGATAACAGATACGCAGTATTTT
CSARGAGITDTQYF
>few|TRBJ2-1|16|TRBV28|.
TGTGCCAGCAGTACCCCCTGGGGGATCTTGTACAGTGAGCAGTTCTTC
CASSTPWGILYSEQFF
>.|TRBJ1-5|12|TRBV6-9|.
TGTGCCAGTCCACAGGGAAGTCAGCCCCAGCATTTT
CASPQGSQPQHF
>many|TRBJ2-1|14|TRBV12-3/TRBV12-4|.
TGTGCCAGCAGTTTAGCCCAGCTCAGACATGAGCAGTTCTTC
CASSLAQLRHEQFF
>.|TRBJ2-7|14|TRBV28|TRBD2
TGTGCCAGCCGGGCGGGAGGTGACTCCTACGAGCAGTACTTC
CASRAGGDSYEQYF
>.|TRBJ1-2|14|TRBV20-1|TRBD1
TGCAGTGCGCCTCCGGGACAGGGGACGAAGGGCTACACCTTC
CSAPPGQGTKGYTF
>.|TRBJ1-3|17|TRBV4-3|.
TGCGCCAGCAGCCAAGAGTGGACGGACGGCTCTGGAAACACCATATATTTT
CASSQEWTDGSGNTIYF
>.|TRBJ2-1|15|TRBV7-9|TRBD1
TGTGCCAGCAGCTTGGGACAGGGTTTAACAGAGACCCAGTTCTTC
CASSLGQGLTETQFF
>.|TRBJ1-4|17|TRBV7-6|.
TGTGCCAGCAGCATGACGCTCCCTGGAGCAACTAATGAAAAACTGTTTTTT
CASSMTLPGATNEKLFF
>few|TRBJ1-1|14|TRBV12-3/TRBV12-4|.
TGTGCCAGCATCAATCCCCGTCTGTACACTGAAGCTTTCTTT
CASINPRLYTEAFF
>few|TRBJ1-1|13|TRBV20-1|.
TGCAGTGCTAGATTGCGGGGGGACACTGAAGCTTTCTTT
CSARLRGDTEAFF